This TCR beta chain was observed in a study of vaccination effects on CD4 cells after COVID-19. Study-wide background: Two-dose vaccination with either BNT162b2 or mRNA-1273 was given to the participants.

Measured with immunoSEQ multiplex PCR; TCRdb has only the in-frame clones, and not every one. The sample records tens of thousands of clones, 65% to 90% being singletons. In the ViraFEST assay, antigen-specific CD4+ clonotypes were identified by expansion after peptide-pool stimulation. The culture ran for 9 to 11 days, and then CD4+ T cells were isolated. Between the trimmed V and J ends, which lost 0 bases and 4 bases, there was a span of 6 bases. The CDR3 has 13 residues. Germline CDR1 is PRHDT and CDR2 is FYEKMQ (reference sequence). Whole-study results and caveats: Convalescent patients in the study were few, and early post-infection timepoints were absent.

Only a few counts were recorded for this clone. Its antigen is not identified. The receptor was isolated from a human donor who received a COVID-19 vaccine. Sequences were derived from CD4+ T cells from PBMCs cultured with HCoV-229E spike peptides, sampled before COVID-19 vaccination. The V and J genes are TRBV13 and TRBJ1-2, with D tentatively TRBD1 (6 bases). The CDR3 sequence: CASSLGDSYGYTF. The CDR3 DNA reads as TGTGCCAGCAGCTTAGGGGACAGCTATGGCTACACCTTC.